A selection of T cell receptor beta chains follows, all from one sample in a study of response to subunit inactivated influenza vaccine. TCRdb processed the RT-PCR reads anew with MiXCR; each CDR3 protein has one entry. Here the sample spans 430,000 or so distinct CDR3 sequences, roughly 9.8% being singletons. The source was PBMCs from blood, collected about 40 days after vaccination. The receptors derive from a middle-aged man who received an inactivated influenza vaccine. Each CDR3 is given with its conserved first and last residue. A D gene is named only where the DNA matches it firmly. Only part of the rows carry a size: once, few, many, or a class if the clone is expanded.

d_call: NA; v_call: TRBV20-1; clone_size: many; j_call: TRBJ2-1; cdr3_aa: CSARPNLATSYNEQFF; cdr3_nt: TGCAGTGCTAGACCTAATCTAGCGACCTCCTACAATGAGCAGTTCTTC
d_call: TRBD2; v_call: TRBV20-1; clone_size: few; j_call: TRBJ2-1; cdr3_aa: CSGGSNEQFF; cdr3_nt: TGCAGTGGCGGGAGCAATGAGCAGTTCTTC
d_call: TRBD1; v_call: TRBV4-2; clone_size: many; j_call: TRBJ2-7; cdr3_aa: CASSQGQGGPYEQYF; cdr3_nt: TGTGCCAGCAGCCAAGGACAGGGGGGGCCCTACGAGCAGTACTTC
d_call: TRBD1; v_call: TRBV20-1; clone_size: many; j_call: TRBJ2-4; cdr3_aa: CSARAQGFLQYF; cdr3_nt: TGCAGTGCTAGAGCACAGGGGTTTCTTCAGTACTTC
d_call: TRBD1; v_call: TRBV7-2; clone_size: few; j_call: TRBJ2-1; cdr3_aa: CASSPTGEGPFF; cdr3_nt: TGTGCCAGCAGCCCGACAGGGGAAGGGCCGTTCTTC
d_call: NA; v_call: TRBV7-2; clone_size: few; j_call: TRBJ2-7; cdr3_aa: CASSLAGGPNEQYF; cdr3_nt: TGTGCCAGCAGCTTAGCGGGGGGGCCCAACGAGCAGTACTTC
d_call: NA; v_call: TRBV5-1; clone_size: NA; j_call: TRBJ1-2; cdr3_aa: CASSSGTVYYGYTF; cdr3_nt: TGCGCCAGCAGCTCCGGTACGGTTTACTATGGCTACACCTTC
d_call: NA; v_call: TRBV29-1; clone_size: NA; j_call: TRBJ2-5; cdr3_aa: CSANLDTTGGETQYF; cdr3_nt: TGCAGCGCTAACCTGGACACGACTGGGGGGGAGACCCAGTACTTC
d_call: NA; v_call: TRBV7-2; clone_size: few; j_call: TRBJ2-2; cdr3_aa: CASSAPQGWNTGELFF; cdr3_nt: TGTGCCAGCAGCGCCCCACAGGGCTGGAACACCGGGGAGCTGTTTTTT
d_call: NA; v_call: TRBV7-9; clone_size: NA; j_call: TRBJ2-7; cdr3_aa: CASSLDGRVSSEQYF; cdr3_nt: TGTGCCAGCAGCTTAGATGGTAGGGTATCTTCCGAGCAGTACTTC
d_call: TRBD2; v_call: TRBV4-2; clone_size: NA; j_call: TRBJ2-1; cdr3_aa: CASSHASGHYNEQFF; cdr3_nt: TGTGCCAGCAGCCACGCTAGCGGGCACTACAATGAGCAGTTCTTC
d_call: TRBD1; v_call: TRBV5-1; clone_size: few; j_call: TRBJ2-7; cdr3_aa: CASSLGDRGGHEQYF; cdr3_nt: TGCGCCAGCAGCTTGGGGGACAGGGGAGGACACGAGCAGTACTTC
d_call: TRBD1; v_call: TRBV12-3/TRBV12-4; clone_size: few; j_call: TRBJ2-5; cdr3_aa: CASSPRDRAGETQYF; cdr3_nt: TGTGCCAGCAGCCCTAGAGACAGGGCAGGCGAGACCCAGTACTTC
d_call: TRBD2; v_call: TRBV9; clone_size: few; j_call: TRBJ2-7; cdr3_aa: CASSVGVREGYEQYF; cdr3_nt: TGTGCCAGCAGCGTAGGGGTGCGGGAGGGGTACGAGCAGTACTTC
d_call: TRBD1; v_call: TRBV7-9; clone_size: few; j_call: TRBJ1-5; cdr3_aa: CASSLGDRAYQPQHF; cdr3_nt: TGTGCCAGCAGCTTAGGAGACAGGGCCTATCAGCCCCAGCATTTT
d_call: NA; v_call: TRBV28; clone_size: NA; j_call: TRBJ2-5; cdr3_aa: CASSFRPGTQETQYF; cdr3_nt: TGTGCCAGCAGTTTTCGGCCGGGGACCCAAGAGACCCAGTACTTC